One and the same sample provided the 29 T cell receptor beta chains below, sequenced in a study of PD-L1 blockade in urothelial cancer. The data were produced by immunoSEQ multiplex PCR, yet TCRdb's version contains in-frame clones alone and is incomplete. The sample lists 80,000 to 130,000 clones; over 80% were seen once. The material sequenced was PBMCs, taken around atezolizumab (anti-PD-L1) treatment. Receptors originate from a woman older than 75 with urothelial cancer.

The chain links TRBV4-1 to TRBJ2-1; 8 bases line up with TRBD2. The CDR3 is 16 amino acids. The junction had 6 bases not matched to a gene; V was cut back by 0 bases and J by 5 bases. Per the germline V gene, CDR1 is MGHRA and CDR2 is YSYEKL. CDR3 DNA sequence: TGCGCCAGCAGCCAAGACCCCAGCGGGAGCCACAATGAGCAGTTCTTC. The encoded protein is CASSQDPSGSHNEQFF.

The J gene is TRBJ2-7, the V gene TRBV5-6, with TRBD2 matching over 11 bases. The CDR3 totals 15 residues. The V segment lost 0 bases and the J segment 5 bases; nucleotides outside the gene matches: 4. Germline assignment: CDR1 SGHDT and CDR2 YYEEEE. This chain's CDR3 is CASSLEGLAEDEQYF. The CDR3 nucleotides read TGTGCCAGCAGCTTGGAGGGACTAGCGGAGGACGAGCAGTACTTC.

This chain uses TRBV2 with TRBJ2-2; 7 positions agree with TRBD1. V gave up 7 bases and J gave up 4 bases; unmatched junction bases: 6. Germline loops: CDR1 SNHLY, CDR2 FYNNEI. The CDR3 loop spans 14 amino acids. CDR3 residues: CASTGQKSTGELFF. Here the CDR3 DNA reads TGTGCCAGCACGGGACAGAAATCCACCGGGGAGCTGTTTTTT.

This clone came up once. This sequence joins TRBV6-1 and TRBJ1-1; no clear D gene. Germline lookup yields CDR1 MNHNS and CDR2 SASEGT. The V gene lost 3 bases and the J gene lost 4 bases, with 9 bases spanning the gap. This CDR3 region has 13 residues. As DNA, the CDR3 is TGTGCCAGCAGTGATCAAATGTTCACTGAAGCTTTCTTT. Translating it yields CASSDQMFTEAFF.

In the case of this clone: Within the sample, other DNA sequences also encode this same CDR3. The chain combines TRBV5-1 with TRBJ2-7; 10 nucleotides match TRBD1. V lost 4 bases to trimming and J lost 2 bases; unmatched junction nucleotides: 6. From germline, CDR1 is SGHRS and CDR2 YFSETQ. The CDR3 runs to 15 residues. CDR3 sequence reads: CASSPRQGAAYEQYF. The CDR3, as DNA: TGCGCCAGCAGCCCCAGACAGGGGGCGGCCTACGAGCAGTACTTC.

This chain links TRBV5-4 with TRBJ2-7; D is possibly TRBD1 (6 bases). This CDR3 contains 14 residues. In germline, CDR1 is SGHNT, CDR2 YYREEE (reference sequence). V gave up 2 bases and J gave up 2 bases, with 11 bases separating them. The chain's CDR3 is CASSFKDRPYEQYF. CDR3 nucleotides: TGTGCCAGCAGCTTCAAAGACAGGCCCTACGAGCAGTACTTC.

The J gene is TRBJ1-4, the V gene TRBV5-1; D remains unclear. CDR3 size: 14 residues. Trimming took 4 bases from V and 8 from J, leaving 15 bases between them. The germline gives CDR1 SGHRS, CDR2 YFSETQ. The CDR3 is CASSPDFSWEKLFF. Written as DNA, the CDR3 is TGCGCCAGCAGCCCCGACTTCTCATGGGAAAAACTGTTTTTT.

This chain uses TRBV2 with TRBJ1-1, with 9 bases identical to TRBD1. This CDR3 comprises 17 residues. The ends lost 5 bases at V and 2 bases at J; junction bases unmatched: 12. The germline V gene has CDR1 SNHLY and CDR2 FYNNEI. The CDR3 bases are TGTGCCAGCAGTTCGTCCCGGGACAGGGAAAGAAACACTGAAGCTTTCTTT. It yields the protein CASSSSRDRERNTEAFF.

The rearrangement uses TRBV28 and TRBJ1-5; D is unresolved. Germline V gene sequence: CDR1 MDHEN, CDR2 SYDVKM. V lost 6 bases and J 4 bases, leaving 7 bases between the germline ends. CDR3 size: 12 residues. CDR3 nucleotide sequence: TGTGCCAGCAGAGAGTTGAATCAGCCCCAGCATTTT. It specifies CASRELNQPQHF.

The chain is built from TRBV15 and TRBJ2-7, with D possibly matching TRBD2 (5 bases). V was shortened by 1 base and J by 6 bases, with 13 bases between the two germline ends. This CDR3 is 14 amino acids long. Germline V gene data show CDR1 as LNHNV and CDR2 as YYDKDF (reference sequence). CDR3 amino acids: CATSRGEGSSEQYF. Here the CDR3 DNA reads TGTGCCACCAGCAGAGGAGAAGGGAGCAGCGAGCAGTACTTC.

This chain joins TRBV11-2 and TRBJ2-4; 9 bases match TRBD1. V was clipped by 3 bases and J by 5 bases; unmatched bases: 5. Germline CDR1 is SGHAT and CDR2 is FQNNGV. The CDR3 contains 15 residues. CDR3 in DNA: TGTGCCAGCAGCTTTACAGGGGGCGATGAAAACATTCAGTACTTC. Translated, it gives CASSFTGGDENIQYF.

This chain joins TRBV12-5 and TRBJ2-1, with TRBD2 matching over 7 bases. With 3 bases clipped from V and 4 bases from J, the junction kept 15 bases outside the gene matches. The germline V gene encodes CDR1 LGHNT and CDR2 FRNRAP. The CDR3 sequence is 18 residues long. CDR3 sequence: CASGFRSSGRGVYNEQFF. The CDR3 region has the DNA TGTGCTAGTGGTTTTAGGTCTAGCGGCAGAGGGGTTTACAATGAGCAGTTCTTC. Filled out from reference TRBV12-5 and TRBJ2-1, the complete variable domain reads DARVTQTPRHKVTEMGQEVTMRCQPILGHNTVFWYRQTMMQGLELLAYFRNRAPLDDSGMPKDRFSAEMPDATLATLKIQPSEPRDSAVYFCASGFRSSGRGVYNEQFFGPGTRLTVL.

CDR3 protein: CASSEGGNQPQHF. For the CDR3, the DNA is TGTGCCAGCAGTGAGGGAGGGAATCAGCCCCAGCATTTT. The V call is TRBV2, the J call TRBJ1-5; the D is unclear. There are 13 residues in the CDR3. Trimming left V 3 bases short and J 4 bases short, with 7 bases between. From germline, CDR1 is SNHLY and CDR2 FYNNEI. The full variable domain, with the rest looked up from reference TRBV2 and TRBJ1-5, is EPEVTQTPSHQVTQMGQEVILRCVPISNHLYFYWYRQILGQKVEFLVSFYNNEISEKSEIFDDQFSVERPDGSNFTLKIRSTKLEDSAMYFCASSEGGNQPQHFGDGTRLSIL.

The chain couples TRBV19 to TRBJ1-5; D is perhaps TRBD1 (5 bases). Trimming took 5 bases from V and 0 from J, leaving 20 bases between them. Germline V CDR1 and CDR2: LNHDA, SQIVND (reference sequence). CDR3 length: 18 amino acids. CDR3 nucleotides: TGTGCCAGTAGTCAACGGACTGGGGGGATAGATAGCAATCAGCCCCAGCATTTT. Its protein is CASSQRTGGIDSNQPQHF. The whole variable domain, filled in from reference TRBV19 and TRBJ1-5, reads DGGITQSPKYLFRKEGQNVTLSCEQNLNHDAMYWYRQDPGQGLRLIYYSQIVNDFQKGDIAEGYSVSREKKESFPLTVTSAQKNPTAFYLCASSQRTGGIDSNQPQHFGDGTRLSIL.

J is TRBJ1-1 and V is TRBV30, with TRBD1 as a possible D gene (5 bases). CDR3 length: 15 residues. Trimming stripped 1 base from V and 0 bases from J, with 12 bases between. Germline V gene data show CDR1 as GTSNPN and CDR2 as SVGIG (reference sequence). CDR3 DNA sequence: TGTGCCTGGAGTGGGAGAGGGACTATGAACACTGAAGCTTTCTTT. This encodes CAWSGRGTMNTEAFF.

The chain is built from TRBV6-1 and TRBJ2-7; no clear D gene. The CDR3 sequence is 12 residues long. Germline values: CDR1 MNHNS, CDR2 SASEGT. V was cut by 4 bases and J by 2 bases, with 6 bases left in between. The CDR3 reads CASSVLPYEQYF. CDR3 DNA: TGTGCCAGCAGTGTCCTACCCTACGAGCAGTACTTC.

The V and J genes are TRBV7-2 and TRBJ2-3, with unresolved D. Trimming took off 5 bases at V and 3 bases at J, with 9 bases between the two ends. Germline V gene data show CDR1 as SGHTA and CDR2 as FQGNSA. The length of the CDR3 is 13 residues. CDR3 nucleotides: TGTGCCAGCAGCCGCGACTGGACAGATACGCAGTATTTT. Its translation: CASSRDWTDTQYF.

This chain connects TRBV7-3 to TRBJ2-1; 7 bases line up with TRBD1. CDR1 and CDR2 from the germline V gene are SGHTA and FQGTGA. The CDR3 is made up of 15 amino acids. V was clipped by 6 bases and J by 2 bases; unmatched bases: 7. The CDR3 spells CASSPDRATYNEQFF. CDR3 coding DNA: TGTGCCAGCAGTCCTGACAGGGCAACCTACAATGAGCAGTTCTTC.

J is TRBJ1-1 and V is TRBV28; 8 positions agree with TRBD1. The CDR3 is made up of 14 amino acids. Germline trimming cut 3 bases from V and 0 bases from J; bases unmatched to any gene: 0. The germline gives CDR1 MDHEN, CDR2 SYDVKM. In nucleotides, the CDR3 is TGTGCCAGCAGTTTGGACAGGGTGAACACTGAAGCTTTCTTT. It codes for CASSLDRVNTEAFF.

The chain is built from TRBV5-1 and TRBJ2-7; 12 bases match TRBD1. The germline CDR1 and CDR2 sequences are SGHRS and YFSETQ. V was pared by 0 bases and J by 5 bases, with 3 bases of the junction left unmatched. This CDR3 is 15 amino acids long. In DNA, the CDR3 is TGCGCCAGCAGCTTGGGGGGACAGGGGGCACACGAGCAGTACTTC. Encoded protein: CASSLGGQGAHEQYF.

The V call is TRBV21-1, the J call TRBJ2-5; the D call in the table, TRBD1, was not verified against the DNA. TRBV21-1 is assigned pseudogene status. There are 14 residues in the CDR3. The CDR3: CASSKVANPRSQYF. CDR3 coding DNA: TGTGCCAGCAGCAAAGTTGCCAACCCCAGGTCCCAGTACTTC.

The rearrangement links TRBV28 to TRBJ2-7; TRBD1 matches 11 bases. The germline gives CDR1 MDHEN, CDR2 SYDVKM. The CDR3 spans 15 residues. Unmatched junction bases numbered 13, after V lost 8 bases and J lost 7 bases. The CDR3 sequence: CASAAQGQGVWEQYF. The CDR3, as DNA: TGTGCCAGCGCCGCTCAGGGACAGGGGGTTTGGGAGCAGTACTTC.

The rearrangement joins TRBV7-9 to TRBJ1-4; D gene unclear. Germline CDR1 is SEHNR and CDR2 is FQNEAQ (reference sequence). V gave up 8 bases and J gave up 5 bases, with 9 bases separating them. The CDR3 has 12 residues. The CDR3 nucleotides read TGTGCCAGCCAGGCAGGAAATGAAAAACTGTTTTTT. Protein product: CASQAGNEKLFF. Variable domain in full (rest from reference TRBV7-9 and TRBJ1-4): DTGVSQNPRHKITKRGQNVTFRCDPISEHNRLYWYRQTLGQGPEFLTYFQNEAQLEKSRLLSDRFSAERPKGSFSTLEIQRTEQGDSAMYLCASQAGNEKLFFGSGTQLSVL.

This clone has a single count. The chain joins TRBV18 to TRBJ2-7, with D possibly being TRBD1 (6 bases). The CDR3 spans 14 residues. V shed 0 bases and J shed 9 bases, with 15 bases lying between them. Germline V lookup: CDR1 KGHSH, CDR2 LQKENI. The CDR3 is CASSPPNRAHGQYF. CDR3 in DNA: TGTGCCAGCTCACCACCTAACAGGGCCCACGGGCAGTACTTC. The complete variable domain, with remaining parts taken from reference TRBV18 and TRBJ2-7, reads NAGVMQNPRHLVRRRGQEARLRCSPMKGHSHVYWYRQLPEEGLKFMVYLQKENIIDESGMPKERFSAEFPKEGPSILRIQQVVRGDSAAYFCASSPPNRAHGQYFGPGTRLTVT.

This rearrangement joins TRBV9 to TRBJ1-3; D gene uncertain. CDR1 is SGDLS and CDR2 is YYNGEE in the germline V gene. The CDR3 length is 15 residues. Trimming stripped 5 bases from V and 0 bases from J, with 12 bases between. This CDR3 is CASSLGGISGNTIYF. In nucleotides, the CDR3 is TGTGCCAGCAGTCTAGGAGGGATCTCTGGAAACACCATATATTTT.

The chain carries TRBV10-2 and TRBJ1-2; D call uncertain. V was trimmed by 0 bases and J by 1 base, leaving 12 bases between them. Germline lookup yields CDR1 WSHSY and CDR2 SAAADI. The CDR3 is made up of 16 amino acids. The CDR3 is CASSESRQLYNYGYTF. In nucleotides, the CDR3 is TGCGCCAGCAGTGAGTCGAGACAACTCTATAACTATGGCTACACCTTC.

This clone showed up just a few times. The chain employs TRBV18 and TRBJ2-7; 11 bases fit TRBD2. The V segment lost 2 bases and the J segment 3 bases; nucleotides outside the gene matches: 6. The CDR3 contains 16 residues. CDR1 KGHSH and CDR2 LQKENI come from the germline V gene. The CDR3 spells CASSPMTSGADYEQYF. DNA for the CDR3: TGTGCCAGCTCACCAATGACTAGCGGGGCCGACTACGAGCAGTACTTC.

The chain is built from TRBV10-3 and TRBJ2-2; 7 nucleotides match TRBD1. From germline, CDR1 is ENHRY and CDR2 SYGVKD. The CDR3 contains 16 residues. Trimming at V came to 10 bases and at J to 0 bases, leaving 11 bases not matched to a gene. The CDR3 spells CATSRGGTANTGELFF. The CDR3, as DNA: TGTGCCACCAGCCGAGGTGGGACAGCGAACACCGGGGAGCTGTTTTTT.

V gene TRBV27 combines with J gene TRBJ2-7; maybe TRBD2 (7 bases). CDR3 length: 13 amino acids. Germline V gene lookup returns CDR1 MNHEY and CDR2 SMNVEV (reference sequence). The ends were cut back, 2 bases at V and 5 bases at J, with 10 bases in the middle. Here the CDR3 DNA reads TGTGCCAGCAGTTTAACGGGGGGCCACGAGCAGTACTTC. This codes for CASSLTGGHEQYF.